One and the same sample provided the 27 T cell receptor beta chains below, sequenced in a study of low-dose radiotherapy and immunotherapy resistance in tumors. Both TCRalpha and TCRbeta chains were reverse transcribed with V-gene-specific primers. TCR amplification used roughly 18 PCR cycles, a constant-region primer and a V-primer adapter. Each CDR3 protein gets one entry after TCRdb re-called the reads with MiXCR. The data hold 30,000 or so distinct CDR3 sequences, with around 47% observed a single time. Time point reported: after trial treatment. Treatment here: LDRT plus nivolumab, ipilimumab, low-dose cyclophosphamide and aspirin (RACIN trial). Specimen: PBMCs, collected after low-dose radiotherapy plus immunotherapy. Receptor source: a male donor with gallbladder cancer.

In its sample, this clonotype is medium-sized. The chain employs TRBV29-1 and TRBJ2-3, with 7 bases aligning to TRBD1. The V gene end was trimmed by 8 bases and the J gene end by 0 bases; junction bases not matched to a gene: 5. CDR3 length: 13 residues. CDR1 is SQVTM and CDR2 is ANQGSEA in the germline V gene. CDR3 coding DNA: TGCAGCCACAACAGGGGAAGCACAGATACGCAGTATTTT. It codes for CSHNRGSTDTQYF.

Comment on this clonotype: Only one base separates this from a far larger clonotype, so it likely reflects a read error. The chain employs TRBV28 and TRBJ2-5; TRBD1 aligns across 8 bases. J lost 11 bases, V lost 4 bases, and 18 bases had no gene match. In germline, CDR1 is MDHEN, CDR2 SYDVKM. CDR3 length: 16 residues. The CDR3 DNA follows: TGTGCCAGCAGTTCCGACCTCCAGGGGGCAGGCAATGAGCAGTACTTC. This codes for CASSSDLQGAGNEQYF.

The V call is TRBV29-1, the J call TRBJ2-3; 7 bases line up with TRBD2. Unmatched junction bases numbered 7, after V lost 5 bases and J lost 5 bases. The germline V gene encodes CDR1 SQVTM and CDR2 ANQGSEA. The CDR3 has 13 amino acids. The CDR3 DNA sequence: TGCAGCGTTCGAGAGCGGGGAATAGATACGCAGTATTTT. This translates into CSVRERGIDTQYF.

There are many counts of this clonotype. The CDR3 spells CASSFGGITYEQYF. The CDR3 region has the DNA TGTGCCAGCAGCTTCGGCGGTATTACCTACGAGCAGTACTTC. V is TRBV5-4 and J is TRBJ2-7, with D uncertain. The CDR3 is 14 residues long. Germline-derived CDR1 and CDR2 are SGHNT and YYREEE (reference sequence). Between the trimmed V and J ends, which lost 2 bases and 2 bases, there was a span of 11 bases.

This clonotype was recorded many times. This sequence joins TRBV20-1 and TRBJ2-7; D not certain. The germline V gene encodes CDR1 DFQATT and CDR2 SNEGSKA (reference sequence). CDR3 length: 12 amino acids. The V gene lost 5 bases and the J gene lost 2 bases, with 10 bases spanning the gap. The CDR3 is CSACPRAYEQYF. The CDR3, as DNA: TGCAGTGCTTGCCCCCGGGCCTACGAGCAGTACTTC.

This clonotype is medium-sized in the sample. CDR3 sequence (DNA): TGTGCCAGCTCCGGGGGACAGGGACAATCCTACGAGCAGTACTTC. Translated: CASSGGQGQSYEQYF. The J gene is TRBJ2-7, the V gene TRBV5-4; 9 nucleotides match TRBD1. J gave up 1 base and V 7 bases, and 9 bases lay outside the gene matches. Germline CDR1 reads SGHNT; CDR2 reads YYREEE (reference sequence). The CDR3 runs to 15 residues. Looking up the rest from reference TRBV5-4 and TRBJ2-7 gives the full variable domain: ETGVTQSPTHLIKTRGQQVTLRCSSQSGHNTVSWYQQALGQGPQFIFQYYREEENGRGNFPPRFSGLQFPNYSSELNVNALELDDSALYLCASSGGQGQSYEQYFGPGTRLTVT.

Relative to its sample, this clonotype is medium-sized. This chain links TRBV9 with TRBJ2-2; TRBD2 matches at 10 bases. Germline V gene lookup returns CDR1 SGDLS and CDR2 YYNGEE. Trimming cost V 4 bases and J 4 bases; bases outside gene matches: 7. The CDR3 has 16 residues. The CDR3 reads CASSPHGTSATGELFF. The CDR3 nucleotides are TGTGCCAGCAGCCCCCACGGGACTAGCGCCACCGGGGAGCTGTTTTTT.

V is TRBV27 and J is TRBJ2-1; D is undetermined. The CDR3 runs to 15 residues. The germline V gene encodes CDR1 MNHEY and CDR2 SMNVEV (reference sequence). Trimming removed 2 bases at V and 2 bases at J, with 10 bases between. As DNA, the CDR3 is TGTGCCAGCAGTTTAGGCAGTTCCCCCTACAATGAGCAGTTCTTC. Amino acids: CASSLGSSPYNEQFF.

This clonotype came up once. The V gene is TRBV6-2 or TRBV6-3, the J gene TRBJ1-3; D may be TRBD1 (5 bases). The CDR3 runs 13 residues. V was cut by 8 bases and J by 0 bases, with 8 bases left in between. Germline assignment: CDR1 MNHEY and CDR2 SVGEGT. The DNA for the CDR3 is TGTGCCAGCGGGGGGGACTCTGGAAACACCATATATTTT. The encoded protein is CASGGDSGNTIYF.

The sample holds many counts of this clonotype. This rearrangement joins TRBV10-3 to TRBJ2-3; TRBD2 agrees at 8 bases. The CDR3 extends over 15 amino acids. Trimming cost V 3 bases and J 6 bases; bases outside gene matches: 8. Germline CDR1 ENHRY, CDR2 SYGVKD. CDR3 in DNA: TGTGCCATCAGTGATCCGGGGGGGCCGAAGGATACGCAGTATTTT. Its translation: CAISDPGGPKDTQYF.

This clonotype turned up a few times. The limits of the CDR3 on the DNA are not certain, so only TCRdb's listed CDR3 is given. The chain carries TRBV11-2 and TRBJ2-2; TRBD1 is the table's D call, not checked against the DNA. 17 amino acids form the CDR3, both terminal residues included. Germline CDR1 reads SGHAT; CDR2 reads FQNNGV. CDR3 sequence reads: CASSLSRQGTGELFFFF.

This chain connects TRBV28 to TRBJ1-1; a weak D match, TRBD1 (5 bases). The germline V gene has CDR1 MDHEN and CDR2 SYDVKM. This CDR3 comprises 15 residues. Deletions cut 0 bases from V and 2 bases from J, with 10 bases between. In nucleotides, the CDR3 is TGTGCCAGCAGTTTATGGGGGCCGGATAACACTGAAGCTTTCTTT. Translating gives CASSLWGPDNTEAFF.

This clonotype was seen only a few times. CDR3: CASSGFDSYTEAFF. Here the CDR3 DNA reads TGTGCCAGCAGCGGCTTCGACAGCTACACTGAAGCTTTCTTT. This chain joins TRBV7-9 and TRBJ1-1; tentatively, D is TRBD1 (5 bases). With 5 bases removed from V and 3 bases from J, the gap between germline ends came to 13 bases. This CDR3 contains 14 residues. The germline V gene encodes CDR1 SEHNR and CDR2 FQNEAQ (reference sequence). Combining the CDR3 with reference TRBV7-9 and TRBJ1-1 gives the whole variable domain DTGVSQNPRHKITKRGQNVTFRCDPISEHNRLYWYRQTLGQGPEFLTYFQNEAQLEKSRLLSDRFSAERPKGSFSTLEIQRTEQGDSAMYLCASSGFDSYTEAFFGQGTRLTVV.

The chain links TRBV27 to TRBJ2-2; 9 bases map to TRBD1. With V trimmed by 3 bases and J by 3 bases, 11 bases remained unmatched. Germline V CDR1 and CDR2: MNHEY, SMNVEV (reference sequence). The CDR3 loop spans 18 amino acids. CDR3 in amino acids: CASSLVFNRGRYTGELFF. The CDR3 coding sequence is TGTGCCAGCAGTTTGGTCTTCAACAGGGGGCGGTACACCGGGGAGCTGTTTTTT.

The chain uses TRBV9 and TRBJ2-5; TRBD2 matches at 7 bases. With V trimmed by 1 base and J by 4 bases, 7 bases remained unmatched. Germline loops: CDR1 SGDLS, CDR2 YYNGEE. The CDR3 contains 15 residues. CDR3 DNA: TGTGCCAGCAGCGTAACGGGACTACGGAGAGAGACCCAGTACTTC. Translation gives CASSVTGLRRETQYF.

Notes on this clonotype: A read error may account for a junction end that differs from germline. The V and J genes are TRBV28 and TRBJ2-7, with TRBD1 identical over 7 bases. Germline CDR1 and CDR2: MDHEN and SYDVKM. CDR3 size: 14 residues. The CDR3 loop reads CATSPGTAPYEQYF. The CDR3 DNA follows: TGTGCCACCAGTCCCGGGACAGCGCCCTACGAGCAGTACTTC.

The chain couples TRBV9 to TRBJ2-2; D not certain. Germline values: CDR1 SGDLS, CDR2 YYNGEE. The CDR3 contains 14 residues. V dropped 0 bases and J dropped 4 bases, with 7 bases sitting between them. The CDR3 region is CASSVDLTTGELFF. The CDR3 coding sequence is TGTGCCAGCAGCGTAGATTTGACCACCGGGGAGCTGTTTTTT.

This clonotype has at least ten counts. This chain joins TRBV12-3 or TRBV12-4 and TRBJ2-4, with 9 bases identical to TRBD2. The V segment lost 7 bases and the J segment 6 bases; nucleotides outside the gene matches: 4. This CDR3 comprises 13 residues. CDR3 bases: TGTGCCAGCACTAGCGGGATTGCAAACATTCAGTACTTC. This sequence encodes CASTSGIANIQYF.

The chain couples TRBV19 to TRBJ1-1, with a tentative D call TRBD1 (5 bases). Germline CDR1 LNHDA, CDR2 SQIVND (reference sequence). Trimming shortened V by 2 bases and J by 5 bases, and 12 bases separated the two germline ends. There are 14 residues in the CDR3. This chain's CDR3 is CASSISMGGTEAFF. DNA for the CDR3: TGTGCCAGTAGTATAAGTATGGGGGGAACTGAAGCTTTCTTT.

This clonotype has a single count. A read error is likely here: a far larger clone is one base away. The chain has TRBV9 and TRBJ2-1; 7 bases agree with TRBD1. Germline values: CDR1 SGDLS, CDR2 YYNGEE. V was clipped by 4 bases and J by 10 bases; unmatched bases: 14. This CDR3 comprises 15 residues. Written as DNA, the CDR3 is TGTGCCAGCAGCCGGGACAGTGTTACCTCCTACGAGCAGTTCTTC. This encodes CASSRDSVTSYEQFF.

This chain joins TRBV10-3 and TRBJ1-1, with TRBD1 identical over 11 bases. Germline V CDR1 and CDR2: ENHRY, SYGVKD. CDR3 length equals 13 residues. Trimming removed 10 bases from V and 5 bases from J; junction bases left unmatched: 6. The DNA for the CDR3 is TGTGCCACGCGCCGGGACAGGGGGACTGAAGCTTTCTTT. This gives the protein CATRRDRGTEAFF.

This clonotype was seen only once. Given a far larger clone just one base away, this is likely a sequencing read error. Here the CDR3 reads CASSVTSGRGNEQYF. The CDR3 DNA reads TGTGCCAGCAGCGTGACTAGCGGGAGGGGGAATGAGCAGTACTTC. The genes are TRBV13 and TRBJ2-5; 14 nucleotides agree with TRBD2. V dropped 5 bases and J dropped 11; count of bases not matched to a gene: 10. The CDR3 has 15 amino acids. Germline V gene data show CDR1 as PRHDT and CDR2 as FYEKMQ (reference sequence).

The rearrangement joins TRBV25-1 to TRBJ1-1; possibly TRBD1 for D (5 bases). The CDR3 totals 16 residues. The germline V and J ends were trimmed by 0 bases and 0 bases, with 11 bases remaining between them. Per germline, CDR1 MGHDK and CDR2 SYGVNS. The CDR3 DNA follows: TGTGCCAGCAGTGAATATGACAGTCTAATGAACACTGAAGCTTTCTTT. Its protein is CASSEYDSLMNTEAFF. The complete variable domain, with remaining parts taken from reference TRBV25-1 and TRBJ1-1, reads EADIYQTPRYLVIGTGKKITLECSQTMGHDKMYWYQQDPGMELHLIHYSYGVNSTEKGDLSSESTVSRIRTEHFPLTLESARPSHTSQYLCASSEYDSLMNTEAFFGQGTRLTVV.

J is TRBJ2-5 and V is TRBV11-2; D might be TRBD1 (5 bases). The germline gives CDR1 SGHAT, CDR2 FQNNGV. The V end was cut by 1 base, the J end by 5 bases, with 11 bases between. CDR3 size: 14 residues. CDR3 DNA: TGTGCCAGCAGCTTAGCCGCAGGGTCGGAGACCCAGTACTTC. It encodes CASSLAAGSETQYF.

This clonotype has just one count. The gene calls are TRBV28 and TRBJ2-7; D is unclear. CDR1 is MDHEN and CDR2 is SYDVKM in the germline V gene. V was cut by 7 bases and J by 7 bases, with 14 bases left in between. The CDR3 totals 12 residues. CDR3 sequence: CASNFFGREQYF. CDR3 DNA: TGTGCCAGCAATTTTTTTGGGCGGGAGCAGTACTTC.

V and J are TRBV29-1 and TRBJ1-4; unclear D gene. There are 13 residues in the CDR3. V was clipped by 4 bases and J by 0 bases, with 6 bases between them. Per germline, CDR1 SQVTM and CDR2 ANQGSEA. Here the CDR3 DNA reads TGCAGCGTTGCAGGAGCAACTAATGAAAAACTGTTTTTT. It specifies CSVAGATNEKLFF.

This clonotype is medium-sized by share. CDR3 sequence reads: CSVGKGGEQYF. In nucleotides, the CDR3 is TGCAGCGTAGGAAAGGGGGGCGAGCAGTACTTC. The V call is TRBV29-1, the J call TRBJ2-7; D tentatively reads TRBD1 or TRBD2 (6 bases each). The V end lost 6 bases, the J end lost 6 bases, and 12 bases lay between the germline ends. Germline V gene data show CDR1 as SQVTM and CDR2 as ANQGSEA. The CDR3 runs 11 residues.